This TCR beta chain derives from a study of breast tumors, draining lymph nodes, adjacent tissues (dated by TCRdb to about 2016). Describing the broader study: The study compared TCR beta repertoires across tumor, adjacent nontumor tissue and axillary lymph nodes from breast cancer patients. The study was designed to assess the relationships and possible T-cell exchange between tumor, surrounding tissue and draining lymph node repertoires in human breast cancer. The research as a whole found: Tumor T-cell repertoires showed less diversity than lymph node repertoires and more diversity than nontumor tissue repertoires, and tumor T-cell repertoires showed preferential V and J gene usage. In luminal-like breast cancer, tumor and nontumor tissue repertoires resembled each other significantly more than in basal-like breast cancer. The conclusion that tumor T cells originate in lymph nodes was presented as consistent with a hypothesis rather than as directly demonstrated. The data were judged consistent with most tumor T cells deriving from the lymph node and then expanding within tumor tissue.

The axillary draining lymph nodes of breast cancer patients were the source of the lymph node samples. Sequencing used an Illumina HiSeq 2000. Multiplex PCR amplification was used to build the TCR beta chain libraries. High-throughput sequencing was used to analyze the amplified TCR beta chain products. In TCRdb, the public reads were trimmed at Q25 with fastp and aligned with MiXCR, with productive beta chains retained. Here each entry gathers all rows of one CDR3 protein and keeps the most common genes and DNA. The sample contains about 230,000 distinct CDR3 sequences, around 32% of them found a single time. The ten top clones hold about 1.4% of the sample. About this clonotype: The clone's antigen remains unknown. Within one base of it there is no much larger clone, and no base qualities were kept.

V drops 2 bases and J drops 3 bases, leaving 19 bases in between. The germline V gene sets CDR1 to MDHEN and CDR2 to SYDVKM. The CDR3, cysteine through phenylalanine, is 18 amino acids long. Only the CDR3 part of the read is kept: 54 bases, read in frame from the first base. The source material was axillary lymph node tissue. The sequence derives from a female donor with breast cancer. Some clones in this sample may be carry-over from other donors' samples. The chain was built from TRBV28 and TRBJ2-2, with a weak D call of TRBD1 (5 bases match). CDR3 region: CASSLGVGRQRHTGELFF. Here is the DNA: TGTGCCAGCAGTTTAGGAGTAGGGCGACAGCGACACACCGGGGAGCTGTTTTTT.